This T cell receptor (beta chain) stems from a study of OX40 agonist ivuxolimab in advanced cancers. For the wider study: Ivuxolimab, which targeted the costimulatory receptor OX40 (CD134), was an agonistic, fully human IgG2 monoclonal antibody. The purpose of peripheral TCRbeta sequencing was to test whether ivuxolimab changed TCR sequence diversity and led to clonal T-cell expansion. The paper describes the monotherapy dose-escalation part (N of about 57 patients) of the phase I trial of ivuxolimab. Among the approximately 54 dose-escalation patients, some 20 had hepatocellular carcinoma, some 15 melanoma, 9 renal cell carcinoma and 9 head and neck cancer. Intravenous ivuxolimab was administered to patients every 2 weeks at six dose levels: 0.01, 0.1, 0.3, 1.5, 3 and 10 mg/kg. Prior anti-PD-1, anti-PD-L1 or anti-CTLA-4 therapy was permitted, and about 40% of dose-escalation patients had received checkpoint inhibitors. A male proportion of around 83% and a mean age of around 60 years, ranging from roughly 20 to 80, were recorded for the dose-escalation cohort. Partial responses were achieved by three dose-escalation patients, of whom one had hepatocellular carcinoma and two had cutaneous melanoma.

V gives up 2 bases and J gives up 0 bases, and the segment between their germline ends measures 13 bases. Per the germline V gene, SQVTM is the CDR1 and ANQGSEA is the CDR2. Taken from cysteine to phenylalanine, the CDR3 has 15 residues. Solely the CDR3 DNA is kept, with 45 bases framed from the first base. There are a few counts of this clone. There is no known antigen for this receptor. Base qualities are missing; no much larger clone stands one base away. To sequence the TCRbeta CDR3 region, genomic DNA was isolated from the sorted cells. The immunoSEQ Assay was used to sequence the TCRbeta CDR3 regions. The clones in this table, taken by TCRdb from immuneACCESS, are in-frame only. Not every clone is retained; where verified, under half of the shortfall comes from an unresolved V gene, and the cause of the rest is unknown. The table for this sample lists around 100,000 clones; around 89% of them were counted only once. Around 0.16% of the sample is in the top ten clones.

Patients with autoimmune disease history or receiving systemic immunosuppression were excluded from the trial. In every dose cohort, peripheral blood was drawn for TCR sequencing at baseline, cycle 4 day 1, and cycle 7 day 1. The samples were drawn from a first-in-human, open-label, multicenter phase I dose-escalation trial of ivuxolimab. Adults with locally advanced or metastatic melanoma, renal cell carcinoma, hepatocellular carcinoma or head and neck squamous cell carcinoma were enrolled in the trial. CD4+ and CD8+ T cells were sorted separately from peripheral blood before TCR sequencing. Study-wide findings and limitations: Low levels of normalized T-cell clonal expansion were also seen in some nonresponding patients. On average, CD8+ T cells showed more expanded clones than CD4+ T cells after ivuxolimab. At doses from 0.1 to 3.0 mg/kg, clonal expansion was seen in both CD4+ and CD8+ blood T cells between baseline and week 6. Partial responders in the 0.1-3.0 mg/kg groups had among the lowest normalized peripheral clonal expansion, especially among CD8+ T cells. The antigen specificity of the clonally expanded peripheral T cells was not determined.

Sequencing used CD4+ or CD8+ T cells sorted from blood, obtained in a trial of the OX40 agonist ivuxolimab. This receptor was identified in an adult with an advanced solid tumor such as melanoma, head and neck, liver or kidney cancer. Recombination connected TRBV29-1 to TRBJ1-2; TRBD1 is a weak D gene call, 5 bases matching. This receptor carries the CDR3 CSVENRRDPNYGYTF. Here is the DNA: TGCAGCGTTGAAAATAGGAGGGACCCTAACTATGGCTACACCTTC.